Each of the 23 T cell receptor beta chains below was sequenced from the same sample in a study of blood T cells in healthy people across ages. Together with a sample-barcoded 5' primer, a J-beta primer mix was included in a second PCR lasting roughly 6 to 12 cycles. TCRdb reprocessed the 5' RACE reads via MiXCR and lists one record per CDR3 protein. The sample has around 990,000 distinct CDR3 sequences; under 30% are singletons. This sample also appeared in a second study, on T cells of mothers and their children.

The specimen sequenced was blood. The receptors were sampled from a girl aged 2-15 years in good health.

CDR3 residues: CASSLKSGSSFEQYF. In DNA, the CDR3 is TGTGCCAGCAGTTTAAAGAGCGGGAGCTCTTTCGAGCAGTACTTC. This chain uses TRBV27 with TRBJ2-7; 8 bases line up with TRBD2. The CDR3 has 15 amino acids. Trimming cost V 2 bases and J 6 bases; bases outside gene matches: 9. Germline-derived CDR1 and CDR2 are MNHEY and SMNVEV (reference sequence).

This clonotype has only a few counts. The chain combines TRBV7-3 with TRBJ2-5; 7 bases fit TRBD2. Germline V gene sequence: CDR1 SGHTA, CDR2 FQGTGA. V shed 2 bases, J shed 5 bases, and the junction held 11 bases outside the gene matches. The CDR3 has 16 residues. The CDR3 nucleotides read TGTGCCAGCAGCTTAGGGTCCAGCGGGATATTGGAGACCCAGTACTTC. Residues: CASSLGSSGILETQYF.

This clonotype was detected only a few times. The chain recombines TRBV10-3 with TRBJ1-1; 7 bases match TRBD1. This CDR3 region has 12 residues. V gave up 7 bases and J gave up 10 bases; unmatched junction bases: 9. The germline V gene has CDR1 ENHRY and CDR2 SYGVKD. Here the CDR3 DNA reads TGTGCCATCATGGGGCCCCAGGGGGGAGCTTTCTTT. Amino acid sequence: CAIMGPQGGAFF.

This clonotype occurred a few times. The CDR3 loop reads CASSLSLSGEQFF. The CDR3 coding sequence is TGTGCCAGCAGCTTAAGTCTGTCGGGCGAGCAGTTCTTC. The chain is built from TRBV7-9 and TRBJ2-5, with D uncertain. The J call may be incorrect, as the DNA end agrees better with TRBJ2-1. Germline V gene sequence: CDR1 SEHNR, CDR2 FQNEAQ (reference sequence). This CDR3 is 13 amino acids long.

This clonotype was detected a few times. The chain couples TRBV7-3 to TRBJ2-1; D is ambiguous. The V end lost 1 base, the J end lost 8 bases, and 9 bases lay between the germline ends. Per the germline V gene, CDR1 is SGHTA and CDR2 is FQGTGA. The CDR3 is 13 residues long. The CDR3: CASSLRLTDEQFF. In DNA, the CDR3 is TGTGCCAGCAGCTTAAGGCTGACGGATGAGCAGTTCTTC. The variable domain in full, completed from reference TRBV7-3 and TRBJ2-1, reads GAGVSQTPSNKVTEKGKYVELRCDPISGHTALYWYRQSLGQGPEFLIYFQGTGAADDSGLPNDRFFAVRPEGSVSTLKIQRTERGDSAVYLCASSLRLTDEQFFGPGTRLTVL.

This clonotype was observed a handful of times. This sequence joins TRBV7-9 and TRBJ2-3, with a tentative D call TRBD2 (5 bases). Deletions cut 5 bases from V and 2 bases from J, with 17 bases between. This CDR3 region has 16 residues. CDR1 and CDR2 from the germline V gene are SEHNR and FQNEAQ (reference sequence). CDR3 coding DNA: TGTGCCAGCAGCCCCTCCCTCAGCGGAGTCACAGATACGCAGTATTTT. Translated: CASSPSLSGVTDTQYF.

This clonotype was counted only a few times. The chain joins TRBV27 to TRBJ1-6; D unclear. Trimming pared 3 bases from V and 7 bases from J, leaving 16 bases between. This CDR3 comprises 16 residues. In germline, CDR1 is MNHEY, CDR2 SMNVEV (reference sequence). The CDR3, as DNA: TGTGCCAGCAGTTTGATGAAGGCGGGGAGGAATTCACCCCTCCACTTT. It codes for CASSLMKAGRNSPLHF.

In this sample, this clonotype turned up a few times. The chain links TRBV7-6 to TRBJ2-4; D perhaps matches TRBD1 (6 bases). Germline V CDR1 and CDR2: SGHVS, FNYEAQ. CDR3 length: 14 residues. The V gene lost 5 bases and the J gene lost 1 base, with 9 bases spanning the gap. The CDR3 DNA follows: TGTGCCAGCAGCAAGGACAGCGCCAAAAACATTCAGTACTTC. Translating it yields CASSKDSAKNIQYF. Supplemented by reference TRBV7-6 and TRBJ2-4, the full variable domain reads GAGVSQSPRYKVTKRGQDVALRCDPISGHVSLYWYRQALGQGPEFLTYFNYEAQQDKSGLPNDRFSAERPEGSISTLTIQRTEQRDSAMYRCASSKDSAKNIQYFGAGTRLSVL.

This clonotype has a handful of counts. This chain uses TRBV5-1 with TRBJ2-5, with 10 bases lining up with TRBD1. In germline, CDR1 is SGHRS, CDR2 YFSETQ. The CDR3 sequence is 15 residues long. Unmatched junction bases numbered 6, after V lost 3 bases and J lost 4 bases. CDR3 bases: TGCGCCAGCAGCTACGGGACAGGGGTAGGAGAGACCCAGTACTTC. Translating gives CASSYGTGVGETQYF.

The rearrangement uses TRBV29-1 and TRBJ1-1, with 7 bases identical to TRBD1. Germline V gene sequence: CDR1 SQVTM, CDR2 ANQGSEA. The CDR3 contains 12 residues. V trimming: 6 bases; J trimming: 7 bases; junction bases outside the gene matches: 8. This CDR3 is CSVGTGVIEAFF. The CDR3 nucleotides are TGCAGCGTCGGTACAGGGGTTATTGAAGCTTTCTTT. The variable domain in full, completed from reference TRBV29-1 and TRBJ1-1, reads SAVISQKPSRDICQRGTSLTIQCQVDSQVTMMFWYRQQPGQSLTLIATANQGSEATYESGFVIDKFPISRPNLTFSTLTVSNMSPEDSSIYLCSVGTGVIEAFFGQGTRLTVV.

The V gene is TRBV5-1, the J gene TRBJ1-4; no firm D call. The CDR3 has 16 amino acids. Trimming cost V 2 bases and J 0 bases, with 11 bases left between them. The V gene's germline CDR1 is SGHRS and CDR2 YFSETQ. This CDR3 reads CASSLTPDTTNEKLFF. In DNA, the CDR3 is TGCGCCAGCAGCTTAACCCCAGACACAACTAATGAAAAACTGTTTTTT.

The CDR3 bases are TGTGCCAGCAGTCGCGGGACTAGCGGGAGGGCGGTCTCCGAGCAGTTCTTC. Its translation: CASSRGTSGRAVSEQFF. The chain employs TRBV6-1 and TRBJ2-1; 16 positions match TRBD2. V shed 5 bases and J 10 bases; nucleotides not matched to a gene: 11. The CDR3 covers 17 residues. CDR1 is MNHNS, CDR2 SASEGT, per germline.

This sequence joins TRBV4-3 and TRBJ2-5; 13 bases match TRBD2. Germline values: CDR1 LGHNA, CDR2 YSLEER. With V trimmed by 4 bases and J by 2 bases, 7 bases remained unmatched. The CDR3 loop spans 17 amino acids. The CDR3 spells CASSREPGLAGQETQYF. CDR3 DNA sequence: TGCGCCAGCAGCCGAGAACCGGGACTAGCGGGGCAAGAGACCCAGTACTTC.

This sequence joins TRBV11-2 and TRBJ2-7; a possible D gene is TRBD1 (6 bases). CDR1 is SGHAT, CDR2 FQNNGV, per germline. Trimming took 0 bases from V and 6 from J, leaving 18 bases between them. CDR3 size: 16 residues. In DNA form, the CDR3 reads TGTGCCAGCAGCTTAGATTATTTCGTTGGGGGCGGCGAGCAGTACTTC. Its protein is CASSLDYFVGGGEQYF.

The chain joins TRBV3-1 to TRBJ2-4; D gene ambiguous. Germline V gene sequence: CDR1 LGHDT, CDR2 YNNKEL (reference sequence). The CDR3 runs to 16 residues. Trimming took 4 bases from V and 1 from J, leaving 14 bases between them. CDR3 DNA sequence: TGTGCCAGCAGCCCAAGTAGTTACCTGGCCAAAAACATTCAGTACTTC. The encoded protein is CASSPSSYLAKNIQYF.

This chain links TRBV7-2 with TRBJ1-1, with 7 bases aligning to TRBD1. The V and J ends lost 1 base and 7 bases, in that order; junction bases with no gene match: 6. The CDR3 is made up of 14 amino acids. Germline assignment: CDR1 SGHTA and CDR2 FQGNSA. The CDR3 spells CASSLGQTGREAFF. In DNA form, the CDR3 reads TGTGCCAGCAGCTTAGGACAGACAGGGCGTGAAGCTTTCTTT.

J is TRBJ2-7 and V is TRBV28; 8 bases fit TRBD2. After removal of 1 base from V and 7 bases from J, the junction contained 15 bases not matched to a gene. Germline V gene lookup returns CDR1 MDHEN and CDR2 SYDVKM. The CDR3 consists of 17 residues. The CDR3 DNA sequence: TGTGCCAGCAGTTTATATCGCGGGGGGCCTCCTTCGGAGGAGCAGTACTTC. This translates into CASSLYRGGPPSEEQYF. The full variable domain, in which reference TRBV28 and TRBJ2-7 provide the parts outside the CDR3, is DVKVTQSSRYLVKRTGEKVFLECVQDMDHENMFWYRQDPGLGLRLIYFSYDVKMKEKGDIPEGYSVSREKKERFSLILESASTNQTSMYLCASSLYRGGPPSEEQYFGPGTRLTVT.

The rearrangement joins TRBV6-4 to TRBJ2-5; unclear D gene. The end of the DNA fits TRBJ2-1 better, so the J call may be wrong. Germline-derived CDR1 and CDR2 are MRHNA and SNTAGT. The CDR3 length is 13 residues. The CDR3: CASSLDISDEQFF. The CDR3 DNA reads as TGTGCCAGCAGTCTCGATATATCCGATGAGCAGTTCTTC.

This clonotype has just a few counts. The chain combines TRBV24-1 with TRBJ2-1; 8 bases fit TRBD2. The CDR3 extends over 14 amino acids. Losses at the gene ends were 0 bases for V and 6 bases for J; bases not matched to a gene: 0. Germline values: CDR1 KGHDR, CDR2 SFDVKD. The CDR3: CATSDLREGNEQFF. The CDR3 DNA reads as TGTGCCACCAGTGATTTGCGGGAGGGCAATGAGCAGTTCTTC.

The V gene is TRBV3-1, the J gene TRBJ1-4; 7 bases agree with TRBD1. The junction had 14 bases not matched to a gene; V was cut back by 0 bases and J by 1 base. The CDR3 extends over 20 amino acids. From germline, CDR1 is LGHDT and CDR2 YNNKEL (reference sequence). CDR3 sequence (DNA): TGTGCCAGCAGCCAAGACTACGGGACAGCCCGAAGGGTAACTAATGAAAAACTGTTTTTT. This gives the protein CASSQDYGTARRVTNEKLFF.

This chain connects TRBV20-1 to TRBJ2-4, with D unresolved. Trimming stripped 3 bases from V and 7 bases from J, with 13 bases between. The germline CDR1 and CDR2 sequences are DFQATT and SNEGSKA (reference sequence). The CDR3 spans 13 residues. The CDR3 DNA sequence: TGCAGTGCTAGGTGGCGTGTGGGGAACATTCAGTACTTC. Its translation: CSARWRVGNIQYF.

The chain joins TRBV12-3 or TRBV12-4 to TRBJ1-4; D remains ambiguous. Trimming removed 3 bases at V and 7 bases at J, with 6 bases between. The CDR3 runs 12 residues. CDR3 residues: CASSFFAEKLFF. CDR3 DNA: TGTGCCAGCAGTTTCTTCGCTGAAAAACTGTTTTTT.

The chain couples TRBV5-1 to TRBJ2-3, with 9 bases matching TRBD1. This CDR3 has 17 amino acids. Germline V gene sequence: CDR1 SGHRS, CDR2 YFSETQ. V trimming: 4 bases; J trimming: 2 bases; junction bases outside the gene matches: 11. Written as DNA, the CDR3 is TGCGCCAGCAGCCTCAGGTCTGGACAGGGGTTCACAGATACGCAGTATTTT. Translating it yields CASSLRSGQGFTDTQYF.